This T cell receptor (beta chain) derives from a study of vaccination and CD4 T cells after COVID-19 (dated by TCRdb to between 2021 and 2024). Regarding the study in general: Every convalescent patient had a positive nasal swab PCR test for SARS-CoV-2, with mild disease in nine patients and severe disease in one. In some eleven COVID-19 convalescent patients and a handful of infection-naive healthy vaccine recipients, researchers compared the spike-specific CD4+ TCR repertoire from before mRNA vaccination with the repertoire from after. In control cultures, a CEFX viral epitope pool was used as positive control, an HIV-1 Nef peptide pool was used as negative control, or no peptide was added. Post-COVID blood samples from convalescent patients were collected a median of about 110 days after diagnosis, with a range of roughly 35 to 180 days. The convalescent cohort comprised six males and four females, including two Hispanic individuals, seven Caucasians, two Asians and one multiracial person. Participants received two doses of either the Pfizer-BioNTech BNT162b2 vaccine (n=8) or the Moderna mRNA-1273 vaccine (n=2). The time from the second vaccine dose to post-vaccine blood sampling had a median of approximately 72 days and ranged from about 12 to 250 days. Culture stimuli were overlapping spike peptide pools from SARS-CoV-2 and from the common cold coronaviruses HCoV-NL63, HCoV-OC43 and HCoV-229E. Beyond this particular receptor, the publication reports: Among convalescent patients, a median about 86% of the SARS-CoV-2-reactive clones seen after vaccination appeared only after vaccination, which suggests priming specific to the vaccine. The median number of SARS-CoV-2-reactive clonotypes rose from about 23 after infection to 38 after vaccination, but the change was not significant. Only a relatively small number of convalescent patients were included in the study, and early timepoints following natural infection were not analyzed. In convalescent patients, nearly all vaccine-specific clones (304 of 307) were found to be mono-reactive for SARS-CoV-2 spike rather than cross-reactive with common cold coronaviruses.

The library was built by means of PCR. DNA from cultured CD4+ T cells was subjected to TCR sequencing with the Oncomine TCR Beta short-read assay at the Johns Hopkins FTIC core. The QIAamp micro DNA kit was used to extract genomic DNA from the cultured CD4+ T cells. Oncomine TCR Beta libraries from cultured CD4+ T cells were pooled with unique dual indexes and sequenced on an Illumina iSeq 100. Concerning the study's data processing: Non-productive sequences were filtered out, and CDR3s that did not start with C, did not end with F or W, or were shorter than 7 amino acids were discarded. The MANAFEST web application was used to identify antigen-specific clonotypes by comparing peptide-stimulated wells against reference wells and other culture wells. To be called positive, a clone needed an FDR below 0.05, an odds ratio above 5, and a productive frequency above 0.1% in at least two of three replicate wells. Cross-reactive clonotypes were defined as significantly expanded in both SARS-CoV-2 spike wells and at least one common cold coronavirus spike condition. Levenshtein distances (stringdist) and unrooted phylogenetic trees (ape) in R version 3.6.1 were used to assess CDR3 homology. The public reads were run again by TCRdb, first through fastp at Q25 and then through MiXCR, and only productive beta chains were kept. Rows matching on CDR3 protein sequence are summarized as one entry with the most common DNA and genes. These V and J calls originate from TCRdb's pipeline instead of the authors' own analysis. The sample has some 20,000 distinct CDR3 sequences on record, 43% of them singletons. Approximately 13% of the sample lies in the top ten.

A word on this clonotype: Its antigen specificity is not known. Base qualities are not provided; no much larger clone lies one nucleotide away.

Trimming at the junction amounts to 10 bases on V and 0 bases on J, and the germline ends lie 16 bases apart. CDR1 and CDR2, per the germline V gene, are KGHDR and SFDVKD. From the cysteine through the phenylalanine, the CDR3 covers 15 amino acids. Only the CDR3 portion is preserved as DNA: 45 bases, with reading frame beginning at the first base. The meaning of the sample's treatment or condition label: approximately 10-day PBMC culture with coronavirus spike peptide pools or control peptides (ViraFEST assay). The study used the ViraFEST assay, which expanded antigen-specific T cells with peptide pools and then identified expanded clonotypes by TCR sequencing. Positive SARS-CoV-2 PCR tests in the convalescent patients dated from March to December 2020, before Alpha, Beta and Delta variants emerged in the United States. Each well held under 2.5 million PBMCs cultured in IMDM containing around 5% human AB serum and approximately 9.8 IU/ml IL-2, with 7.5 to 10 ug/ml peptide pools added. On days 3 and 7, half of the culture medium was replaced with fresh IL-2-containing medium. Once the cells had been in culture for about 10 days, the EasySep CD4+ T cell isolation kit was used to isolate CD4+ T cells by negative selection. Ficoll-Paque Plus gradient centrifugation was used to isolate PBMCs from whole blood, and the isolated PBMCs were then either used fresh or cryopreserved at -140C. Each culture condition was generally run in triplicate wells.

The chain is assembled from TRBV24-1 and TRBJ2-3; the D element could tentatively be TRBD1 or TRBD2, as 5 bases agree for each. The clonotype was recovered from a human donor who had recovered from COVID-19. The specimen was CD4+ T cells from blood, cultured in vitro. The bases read TGTGCCACGAGAGGGACGGGGCTAAGCACAGATACGCAGTATTTT. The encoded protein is CATRGTGLSTDTQYF.